The 18 T cell receptor beta chains in this list originate from one sample, sequenced in a study of blood T cell repertoires in COVID-19. Sequencing was performed with immunoSEQ multiplex PCR; in TCRdb, only in-frame clones are kept and a portion is missing. The sample contains tens of thousands of clones, around 92% of which appear only once. The material sequenced was peripheral blood. The receptors were sampled from a human donor in a cohort sampled during active COVID-19.

The chain combines TRBV5-4 with TRBJ1-6; D gene ambiguous. The length of the CDR3 is 13 residues. Per germline, CDR1 SGHNT and CDR2 YYREEE (reference sequence). Trimming took 4 bases from V and 6 from J, leaving 8 bases between them. The CDR3 DNA reads as TGTGCCAGCAGCCTAGACCGTAATTCACCCCTCCACTTT. This sequence encodes CASSLDRNSPLHF.

The V call is TRBV6-5, the J call TRBJ1-1, with TRBD1 as a possible D gene (5 bases). V was cut by 6 bases and J by 2 bases, with 13 bases left in between. Germline loops: CDR1 MNHEY, CDR2 SVGAGI. The CDR3 is 14 amino acids. The CDR3 sequence: CASSSDGGNTEAFF. CDR3 nucleotides: TGTGCCAGCAGCTCGGACGGGGGAAACACTGAAGCTTTCTTT.

V usage is TRBV27 and J usage is TRBJ2-7; D might be TRBD1 (6 bases). The CDR3 runs 14 residues. With 7 bases removed from V and 4 bases from J, the gap between germline ends came to 17 bases. Germline V gene data show CDR1 as MNHEY and CDR2 as SMNVEV (reference sequence). CDR3: CASKRAGVNYEQYF. The DNA for the CDR3 is TGTGCCAGCAAGAGGGCAGGGGTAAATTACGAGCAGTACTTC.

The chain employs TRBV3-1 (or the pseudogene TRBV3-2) and TRBJ2-5, with D unresolved. The ends were cut back, 4 bases at V and 9 bases at J, with 21 bases in the middle. The CDR3 loop spans 15 amino acids. Germline assignment: CDR1 LGHDT and CDR2 YNNKEL (reference sequence). The CDR3 DNA is TGTGCCAGCAGCCTAGGCCGACCGGCTGGAGTGGCCCAGTACTTC. Encoded protein: CASSLGRPAGVAQYF.

The chain employs TRBV27 and TRBJ2-1; possible D gene TRBD2, 6 bases. CDR1 is MNHEY, CDR2 SMNVEV, per germline (reference sequence). V lost 4 bases and J lost 0, with 10 bases in between. CDR3 length: 15 amino acids. CDR3 DNA sequence: TGTGCCAGCAGTTGGGCGGGGACCTCCTACAATGAGCAGTTCTTC. Translated: CASSWAGTSYNEQFF.

The rearrangement joins TRBV4-2 to TRBJ1-3, with D possibly being TRBD1 (6 bases). This CDR3 is built from 17 residues. Germline CDR1 reads LGHNA; CDR2 reads YNFKEQ. V was trimmed by 1 base and J by 4 bases, leaving 17 bases between them. CDR3 in DNA: TGTGCCAGCAGCCAAGCTGCCACTACAGGGTACGGAAACACCATATATTTT. This gives the protein CASSQAATTGYGNTIYF.

The CDR3 DNA reads as TGTGCCAGCAGTTTCACAGGGTCCGGAGAGACCCAGTACTTC. It is translated as CASSFTGSGETQYF. The V and J genes are TRBV6-5 and TRBJ2-5; maybe TRBD1 (6 bases). This CDR3 spans 14 amino acids. The germline V and J ends were trimmed by 4 bases and 4 bases, with 13 bases remaining between them. Germline CDR1 is MNHEY and CDR2 is SVGAGI.

This chain joins TRBV2 and TRBJ2-7, with TRBD2 matching over 8 bases. This CDR3 has 14 amino acids. Germline V gene lookup returns CDR1 SNHLY and CDR2 FYNNEI. J was trimmed by 7 bases and V by 4 bases; bases with no gene match: 9. CDR3 protein: CASSVRGAGVEQYF. The CDR3 DNA follows: TGTGCCAGCAGTGTAAGAGGAGCGGGAGTGGAGCAGTACTTC.

The chain carries TRBV19 and TRBJ2-5; unclear D gene. Germline CDR1 and CDR2: LNHDA and SQIVND (reference sequence). This CDR3 has 17 residues. Trimming removed 1 base at V and 1 base at J, with 16 bases between. Here the CDR3 reads CASSIGGRTLSQETQYF. In DNA, the CDR3 is TGTGCCAGTAGTATAGGAGGCAGAACCCTGAGCCAAGAGACCCAGTACTTC.

This clone was seen only once. The CDR3 nucleotides read TGTGCCAGTACGAGCGGGGGAGTGTTCCAAGAGACCCAGTACTTC. It yields the protein CASTSGGVFQETQYF. The V call is TRBV19, the J call TRBJ2-5, with TRBD2 matching over 8 bases. The J segment lost 1 base and the V segment lost 7 bases, leaving 8 bases of the junction unmatched. Germline lookup yields CDR1 LNHDA and CDR2 SQIVND (reference sequence). The CDR3 is 15 amino acids. The variable domain in full, completed from reference TRBV19 and TRBJ2-5, reads DGGITQSPKYLFRKEGQNVTLSCEQNLNHDAMYWYRQDPGQGLRLIYYSQIVNDFQKGDIAEGYSVSREKKESFPLTVTSAQKNPTAFYLCASTSGGVFQETQYFGPGTRLLVL.

The V and J genes are TRBV7-9 and TRBJ2-2; possibly TRBD1 for D (7 bases). This CDR3 has 17 amino acids. From germline, CDR1 is SEHNR and CDR2 FQNEAQ (reference sequence). V was pared by 7 bases and J by 4 bases, with 22 bases between. This CDR3 reads CASIMGGVTGSTGELFF. DNA of the CDR3: TGTGCCAGCATCATGGGGGGAGTGACAGGGTCCACCGGGGAGCTGTTTTTT. The whole variable domain, filled in from reference TRBV7-9 and TRBJ2-2, reads DTGVSQNPRHKITKRGQNVTFRCDPISEHNRLYWYRQTLGQGPEFLTYFQNEAQLEKSRLLSDRFSAERPKGSFSTLEIQRTEQGDSAMYLCASIMGGVTGSTGELFFGEGSRLTVL.

This sequence joins TRBV19 and TRBJ2-5, with a tentative D call TRBD2 (6 bases). Germline CDR1 reads LNHDA; CDR2 reads SQIVND (reference sequence). CDR3 length: 13 residues. V shed 3 bases and J shed 5 bases, with 10 bases lying between them. The CDR3 loop is CASSIGGVETQYF. The CDR3 nucleotides read TGTGCCAGTAGTATCGGAGGGGTTGAGACCCAGTACTTC.

The table lists this clone with a count of one. The gene calls are TRBV13 and TRBJ2-1, with a weak D call TRBD1 (6 bases). Between the trimmed V and J ends, which lost 2 bases and 5 bases, there was a span of 13 bases. Germline loops: CDR1 PRHDT, CDR2 FYEKMQ (reference sequence). The CDR3 is made up of 15 amino acids. This chain's CDR3 is CASSLNREDDNEQFF. CDR3 coding DNA: TGTGCCAGCAGCTTAAACAGGGAAGACGACAATGAGCAGTTCTTC.

V and J are TRBV2 and TRBJ1-1; the D is unclear. Germline CDR1 is SNHLY and CDR2 is FYNNEI. The CDR3 has 15 amino acids. Trimming left V 10 bases short and J 4 bases short, with 22 bases between. CDR3 sequence: CATSRYPEIGTEAFF. The DNA of the CDR3 is TGTGCCACGAGCCGATACCCTGAGATCGGCACTGAAGCTTTCTTT.

A remark on this clone: Its ends do not fully match the called genes, so a read error is possible. This chain connects TRBV18 to TRBJ2-3; 8 nucleotides align to TRBD1. The germline gives CDR1 KGHSH, CDR2 LQKENI. The CDR3 totals 16 residues. As DNA, the CDR3 is TGTGTCAGCTCACCGTACGGGGACAGGTACACAGATACGCAGTATTTT. It specifies CVSSPYGDRYTDTQYF.

This chain uses TRBV7-9 with TRBJ2-1, with 12 bases identical to TRBD1. The CDR3 has 16 amino acids. The germline gives CDR1 SEHNR, CDR2 FQNEAQ (reference sequence). Trimming at V came to 3 bases and at J to 9 bases, leaving 9 bases not matched to a gene. CDR3 nucleotides: TGTGCCAGCAGCTTTCTCACCGGGACAGGGGGCAGTGAGCAGTTCTTC. Translation gives CASSFLTGTGGSEQFF.

The chain employs TRBV29-1 and TRBJ2-7; tentative D call: TRBD1 (6 bases). In germline, CDR1 is SQVTM, CDR2 ANQGSEA. V dropped 6 bases and J dropped 0 bases, with 15 bases sitting between them. There are 14 residues in the CDR3. The CDR3 here is CSVIGGQSSYEQYF. The CDR3 DNA reads TGCAGCGTGATAGGGGGTCAGAGCTCCTACGAGCAGTACTTC.

The genes are TRBV24-1 and TRBJ2-2; 7 bases map to TRBD1. The CDR3 has 15 amino acids. CDR1 KGHDR and CDR2 SFDVKD come from the germline V gene. After removal of 6 bases from V and 5 bases from J, the junction contained 8 bases not matched to a gene. This chain's CDR3 is CATSKRQGDTGELFF. Here the CDR3 DNA reads TGTGCCACCAGTAAGCGGCAGGGGGATACCGGGGAGCTGTTTTTT.